The TCR beta chain under discussion was sequenced for a study of CD8 T cells in Susac syndrome. The sequenced target, TCR beta, came from blood CD8+ and CD4+ T cells. RNA in amounts of 0.5 to 1 ug was reverse transcribed with random hexamers. Across 54 Vbeta and 13 Jbeta, TCR beta CDR3 was amplified with immunoSEQ multiplex PCR. TCRdb itself ran the immunoSEQ multiplex PCR reads through MiXCR, one entry per CDR3 protein. This sample has 330,000 or so distinct CDR3 sequences, with approximately 91% found just once. Germline CDR1 MNHEY, CDR2 SMNVEV (reference sequence). Trimming removed 1 base from V and 8 bases from J, with 17 bases in between. The CDR3 spans 16 residues.

Sequenced: CD8+ T cells from PBMCs. The TCR originated in a human donor with multiple sclerosis. This sequence joins TRBV27 and TRBJ2-2; perhaps TRBD2 as D (6 bases). Here the CDR3 reads CASSLLPSEGSGELFF. In nucleotides, the CDR3 is TGTGCCAGCAGTTTATTACCTAGCGAGGGAAGTGGGGAGCTGTTTTTT.